This T cell receptor beta chain stems from a study of cytomegalovirus exposure and HLA in healthy donors. Study-wide results and caveats: Per published accounts, TCR beta sequences correctly predicted the HLA-A and HLA-B alleles of most subjects. Follow-up analysis found HLA locus-dependent TCR association rates, highest for DRB1 and lowest for HLA-C.

60 Vbeta and 13 Jbeta primers were used in PCR. Sequenced by immunoSEQ multiplex PCR; TCRdb stores in-frame clones only, minus some. The profile shows approximately 200,000 clones, approximately 78% of them singletons. CDR3 length: 14 residues. Germline loops: CDR1 MDHEN, CDR2 SYDVKM. With 6 bases clipped from V and 5 bases from J, the junction kept 9 bases outside the gene matches. As regards this clone: Its target is not known.

The V and J genes are TRBV28 and TRBJ1-1, with 7 bases lining up with TRBD1. Sequenced: PBMCs. The receptor was derived from a woman aged 50 to 60 in good health and CMV-seropositive. The DNA of the CDR3 is TGTGCCAGCAGCCACCGACAGGGCCGGACTGAAGCTTTCTTT. The encoded protein is CASSHRQGRTEAFF.